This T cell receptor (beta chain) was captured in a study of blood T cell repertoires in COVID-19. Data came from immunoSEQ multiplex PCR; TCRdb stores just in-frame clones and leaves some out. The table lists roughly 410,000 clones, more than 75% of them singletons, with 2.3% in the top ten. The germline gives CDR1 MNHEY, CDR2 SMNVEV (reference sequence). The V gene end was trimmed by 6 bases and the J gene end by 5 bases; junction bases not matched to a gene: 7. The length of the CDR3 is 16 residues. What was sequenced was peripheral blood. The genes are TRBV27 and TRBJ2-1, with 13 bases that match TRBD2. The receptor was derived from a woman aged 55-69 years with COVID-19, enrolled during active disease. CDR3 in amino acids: CASSRLAGGRDNEQFF. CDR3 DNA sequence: TGTGCCAGCAGCCGACTAGCGGGGGGTCGCGACAATGAGCAGTTCTTC.